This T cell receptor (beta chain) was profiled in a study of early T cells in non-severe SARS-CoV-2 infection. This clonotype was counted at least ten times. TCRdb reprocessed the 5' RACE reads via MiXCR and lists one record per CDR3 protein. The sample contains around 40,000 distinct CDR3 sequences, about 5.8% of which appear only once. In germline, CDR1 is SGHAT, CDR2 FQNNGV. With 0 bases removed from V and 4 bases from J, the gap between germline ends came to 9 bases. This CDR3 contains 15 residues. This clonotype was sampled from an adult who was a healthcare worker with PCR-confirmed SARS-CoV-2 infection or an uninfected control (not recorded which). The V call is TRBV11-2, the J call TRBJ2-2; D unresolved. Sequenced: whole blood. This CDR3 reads CASSLDGLATGELFF. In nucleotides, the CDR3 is TGTGCCAGCAGCTTAGATGGATTAGCCACCGGGGAGCTGTTTTTT.